This TCR beta chain was observed in a study of PD-L1 blockade in urothelial cancer. CDR3 size: 11 residues. CDR1 and CDR2 (germline): GTSNPN, SVGIG (reference sequence). V was clipped by 2 bases and J by 4 bases, with 6 bases between them. Described time point: pretreatment peripheral blood. Remarks on this clone: The same CDR3 is also encoded by other DNA sequences in this sample.

Assay: immunoSEQ multiplex PCR; the TCRdb copy retains only in-frame clones and omits some. The sample consists of 100,000 to 150,000 clones, roughly 80% of them appearing once. The sequences come from PBMCs, collected around atezolizumab (anti-PD-L1) treatment. This clonotype was obtained from a man aged 45-60 years with urothelial cancer. The rearrangement joins TRBV30 to TRBJ2-7; D uncertain. The CDR3 loop reads CAWSRIYEQYF. CDR3 bases: TGTGCCTGGAGTCGTATATACGAGCAGTACTTC.